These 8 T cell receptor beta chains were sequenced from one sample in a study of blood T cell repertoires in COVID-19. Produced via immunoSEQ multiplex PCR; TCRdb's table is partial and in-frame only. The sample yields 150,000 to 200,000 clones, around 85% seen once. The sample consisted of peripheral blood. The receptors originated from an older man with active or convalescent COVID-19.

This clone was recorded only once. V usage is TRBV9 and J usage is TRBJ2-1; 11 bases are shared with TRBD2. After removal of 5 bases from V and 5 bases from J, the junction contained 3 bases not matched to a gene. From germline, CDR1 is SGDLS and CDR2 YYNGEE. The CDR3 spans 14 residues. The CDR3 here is CASSLSGGDNEQFF. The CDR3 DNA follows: TGTGCCAGCAGTCTTAGCGGGGGGGACAATGAGCAGTTCTTC.

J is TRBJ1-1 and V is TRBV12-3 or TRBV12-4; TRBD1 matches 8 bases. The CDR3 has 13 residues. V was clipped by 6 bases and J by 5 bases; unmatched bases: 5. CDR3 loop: CASSQTGVTEAFF. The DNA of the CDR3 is TGTGCCAGCAGCCAGACAGGGGTTACTGAAGCTTTCTTT.

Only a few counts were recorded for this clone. CDR3 in DNA: TGTGCCAGCACCCCTAAAAGACTCAGGAACACCGGGGAGCTGTTTTTT. Its translation is CASTPKRLRNTGELFF. The J gene is TRBJ2-2, the V gene TRBV6-6; D not certain. V was shortened by 7 bases and J by 1 base, with 16 bases between the two germline ends. CDR3 length: 16 residues. Germline loops: CDR1 MNHNY, CDR2 SVGAGI (reference sequence).

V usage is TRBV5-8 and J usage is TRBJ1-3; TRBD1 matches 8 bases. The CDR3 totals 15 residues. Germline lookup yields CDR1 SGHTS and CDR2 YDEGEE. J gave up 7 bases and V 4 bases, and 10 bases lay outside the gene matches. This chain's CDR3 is CASSRGTGLGNTIYF. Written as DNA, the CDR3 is TGTGCCAGCAGCCGCGGGACAGGCTTAGGGAACACCATATATTTT.

CDR3 sequence reads: CASSSGQHTDTQYF. DNA of the CDR3: TGCGCCAGCAGCTCAGGGCAACACACAGATACGCAGTATTTT. The chain couples TRBV5-1 to TRBJ2-3; D possibly corresponds to TRBD1 (5 bases). The germline V and J ends were trimmed by 3 bases and 2 bases, with 10 bases remaining between them. CDR1 SGHRS and CDR2 YFSETQ come from the germline V gene. CDR3 length: 14 amino acids. The entire variable domain, with the rest obtained from reference TRBV5-1 and TRBJ2-3, is as follows: KAGVTQTPRYLIKTRGQQVTLSCSPISGHRSVSWYQQTPGQGLQFLFEYFSETQRNKGNFPGRFSGRQFSNSRSEMNVSTLELGDSALYLCASSSGQHTDTQYFGPGTRLTVL.

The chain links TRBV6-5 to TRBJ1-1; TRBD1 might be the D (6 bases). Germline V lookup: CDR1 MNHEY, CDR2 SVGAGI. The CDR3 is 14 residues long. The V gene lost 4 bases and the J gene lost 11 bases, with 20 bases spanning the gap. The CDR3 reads CASSSTDRSEDAFF. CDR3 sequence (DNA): TGTGCCAGCAGTTCCACCGACAGGTCGGAGGACGCTTTCTTT.

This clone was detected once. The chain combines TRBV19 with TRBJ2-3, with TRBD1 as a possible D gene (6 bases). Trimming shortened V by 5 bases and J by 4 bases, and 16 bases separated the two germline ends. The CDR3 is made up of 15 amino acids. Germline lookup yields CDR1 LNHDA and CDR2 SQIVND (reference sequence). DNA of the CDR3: TGTGCCAGTAGTCCCCGTGGCAGGGGCGCAGATACGCAGTATTTT. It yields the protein CASSPRGRGADTQYF.

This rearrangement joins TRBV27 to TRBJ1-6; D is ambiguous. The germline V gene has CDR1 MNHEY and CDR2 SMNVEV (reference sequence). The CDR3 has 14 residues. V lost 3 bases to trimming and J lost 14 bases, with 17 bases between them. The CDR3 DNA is TGTGCCAGCAGTTTGGGTCCGTCCGGAGTCTCCCTCCACTTT. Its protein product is CASSLGPSGVSLHF.